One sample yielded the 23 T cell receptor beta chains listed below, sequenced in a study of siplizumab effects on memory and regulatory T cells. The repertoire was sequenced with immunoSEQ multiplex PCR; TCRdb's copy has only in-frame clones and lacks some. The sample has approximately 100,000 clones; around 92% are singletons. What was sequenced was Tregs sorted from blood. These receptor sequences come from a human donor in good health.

This CDR3 is CASSYGLGLETQYF. Written as DNA, the CDR3 is TGTGCCAGCAGCTATGGACTAGGGCTGGAGACCCAGTACTTC. This sequence joins TRBV5-4 and TRBJ2-5, with 7 bases lining up with TRBD2. This CDR3 is 14 amino acids long. J was trimmed by 5 bases and V by 3 bases; bases with no gene match: 7. Germline values: CDR1 SGHNT, CDR2 YYREEE (reference sequence).

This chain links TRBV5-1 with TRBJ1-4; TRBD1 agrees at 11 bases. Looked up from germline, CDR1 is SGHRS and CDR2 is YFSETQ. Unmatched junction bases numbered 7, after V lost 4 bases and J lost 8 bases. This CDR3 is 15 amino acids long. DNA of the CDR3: TGCGCCAGCAGCAAAAGGACAGGGGGCGAAGAAAAACTGTTTTTT. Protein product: CASSKRTGGEEKLFF.

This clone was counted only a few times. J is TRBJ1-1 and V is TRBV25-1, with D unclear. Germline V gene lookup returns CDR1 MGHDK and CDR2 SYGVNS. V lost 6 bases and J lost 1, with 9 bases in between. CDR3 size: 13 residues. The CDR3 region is CASRRVENTEAFF. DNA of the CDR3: TGTGCCAGCAGGCGGGTGGAGAACACTGAAGCTTTCTTT.

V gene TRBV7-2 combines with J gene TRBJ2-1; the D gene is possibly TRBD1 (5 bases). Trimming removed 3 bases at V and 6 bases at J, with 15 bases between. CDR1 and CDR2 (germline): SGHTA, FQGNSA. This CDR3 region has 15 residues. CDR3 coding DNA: TGTGCCAGCAGCTTGCAGGGTAGGAGTTTCAATGAGCAGTTCTTC. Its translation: CASSLQGRSFNEQFF.

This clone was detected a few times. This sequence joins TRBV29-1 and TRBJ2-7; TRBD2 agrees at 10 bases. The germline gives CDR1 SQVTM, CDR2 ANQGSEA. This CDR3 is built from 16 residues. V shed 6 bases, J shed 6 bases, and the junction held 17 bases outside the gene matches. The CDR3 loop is CSVLAGTGLGMSEQYF. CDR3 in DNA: TGCAGCGTACTAGCGGGAACAGGCCTCGGGATGTCCGAGCAGTACTTC.

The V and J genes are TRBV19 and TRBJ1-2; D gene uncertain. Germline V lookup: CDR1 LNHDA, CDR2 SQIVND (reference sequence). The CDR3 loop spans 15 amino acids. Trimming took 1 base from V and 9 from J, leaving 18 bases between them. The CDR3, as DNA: TGTGCCAGTAGTATAGGTTTTGGCAGGACGTCTAGCTACACCTTC. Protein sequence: CASSIGFGRTSSYTF.

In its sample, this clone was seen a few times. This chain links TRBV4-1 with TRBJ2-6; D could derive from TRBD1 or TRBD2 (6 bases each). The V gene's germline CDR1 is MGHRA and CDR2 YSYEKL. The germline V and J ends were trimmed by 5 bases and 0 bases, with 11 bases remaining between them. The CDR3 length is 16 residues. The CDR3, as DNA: TGCGCCAGCAGCTGGAGGGGGTCCTCTGGGGCCAACGTCCTGACTTTC. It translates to CASSWRGSSGANVLTF.

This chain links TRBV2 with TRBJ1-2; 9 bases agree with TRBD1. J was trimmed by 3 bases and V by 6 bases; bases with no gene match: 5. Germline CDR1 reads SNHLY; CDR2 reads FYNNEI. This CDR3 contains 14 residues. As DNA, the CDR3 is TGTGCCAGCAGCGACGGACAGGGGCACTATGGCTACACCTTC. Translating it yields CASSDGQGHYGYTF. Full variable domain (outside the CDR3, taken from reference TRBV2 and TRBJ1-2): EPEVTQTPSHQVTQMGQEVILRCVPISNHLYFYWYRQILGQKVEFLVSFYNNEISEKSEIFDDQFSVERPDGSNFTLKIRSTKLEDSAMYFCASSDGQGHYGYTFGSGTRLTVV.

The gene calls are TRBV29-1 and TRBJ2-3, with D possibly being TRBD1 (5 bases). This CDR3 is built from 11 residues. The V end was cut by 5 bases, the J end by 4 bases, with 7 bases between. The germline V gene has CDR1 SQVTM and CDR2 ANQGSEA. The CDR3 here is CSVRGADTQYF. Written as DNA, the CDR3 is TGCAGCGTTAGGGGCGCAGATACGCAGTATTTT.

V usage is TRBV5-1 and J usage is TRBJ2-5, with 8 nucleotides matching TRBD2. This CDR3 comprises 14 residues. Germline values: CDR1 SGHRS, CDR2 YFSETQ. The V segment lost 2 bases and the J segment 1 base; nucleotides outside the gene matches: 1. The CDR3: CASSFTSGQETQYF. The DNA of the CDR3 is TGCGCCAGCAGCTTCACTAGCGGCCAAGAGACCCAGTACTTC. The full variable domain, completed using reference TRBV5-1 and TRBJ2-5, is KAGVTQTPRYLIKTRGQQVTLSCSPISGHRSVSWYQQTPGQGLQFLFEYFSETQRNKGNFPGRFSGRQFSNSRSEMNVSTLELGDSALYLCASSFTSGQETQYFGPGTRLLVL.

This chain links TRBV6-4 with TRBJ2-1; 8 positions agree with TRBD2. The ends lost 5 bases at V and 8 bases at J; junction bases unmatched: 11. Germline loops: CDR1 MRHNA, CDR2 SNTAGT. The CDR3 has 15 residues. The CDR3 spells CASSLGTSKYYEQFF. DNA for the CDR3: TGTGCCAGCAGTTTAGGGACTAGTAAGTACTATGAGCAGTTCTTC.

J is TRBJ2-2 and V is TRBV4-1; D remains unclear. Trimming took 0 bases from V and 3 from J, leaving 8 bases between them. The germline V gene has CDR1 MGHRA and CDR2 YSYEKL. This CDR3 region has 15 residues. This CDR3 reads CASSQDFSYTGELFF. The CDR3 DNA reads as TGCGCCAGCAGCCAAGATTTTTCATACACCGGGGAGCTGTTTTTT.

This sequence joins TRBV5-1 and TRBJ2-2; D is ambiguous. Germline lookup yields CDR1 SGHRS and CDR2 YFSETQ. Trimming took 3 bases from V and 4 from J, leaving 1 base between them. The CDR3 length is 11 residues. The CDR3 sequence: CASSSTGELFF. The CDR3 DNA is TGCGCCAGCAGCTCCACCGGGGAGCTGTTTTTT.

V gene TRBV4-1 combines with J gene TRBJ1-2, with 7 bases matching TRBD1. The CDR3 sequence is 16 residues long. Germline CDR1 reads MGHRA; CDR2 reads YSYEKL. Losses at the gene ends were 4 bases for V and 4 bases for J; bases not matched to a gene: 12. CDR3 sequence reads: CASSPIDRAVIYGYTF. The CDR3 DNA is TGCGCCAGCAGCCCCATCGACAGGGCAGTTATCTATGGCTACACCTTC.

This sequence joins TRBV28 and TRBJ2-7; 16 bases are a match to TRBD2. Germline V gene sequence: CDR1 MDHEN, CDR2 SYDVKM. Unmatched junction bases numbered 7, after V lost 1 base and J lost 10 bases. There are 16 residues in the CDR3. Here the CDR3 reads CASSLLGTSGRAAQYF. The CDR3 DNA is TGTGCCAGCAGTTTATTAGGGACTAGCGGGAGGGCCGCCCAGTACTTC. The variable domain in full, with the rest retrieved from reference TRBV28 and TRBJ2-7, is DVKVTQSSRYLVKRTGEKVFLECVQDMDHENMFWYRQDPGLGLRLIYFSYDVKMKEKGDIPEGYSVSREKKERFSLILESASTNQTSMYLCASSLLGTSGRAAQYFGPGTRLTVT.

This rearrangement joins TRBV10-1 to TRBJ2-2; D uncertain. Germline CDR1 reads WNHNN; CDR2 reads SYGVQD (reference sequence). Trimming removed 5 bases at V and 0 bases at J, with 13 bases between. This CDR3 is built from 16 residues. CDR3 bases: TGCGCCAGCAGTCCCCGGGTGGGGACGAACACCGGGGAGCTGTTTTTT. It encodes CASSPRVGTNTGELFF.

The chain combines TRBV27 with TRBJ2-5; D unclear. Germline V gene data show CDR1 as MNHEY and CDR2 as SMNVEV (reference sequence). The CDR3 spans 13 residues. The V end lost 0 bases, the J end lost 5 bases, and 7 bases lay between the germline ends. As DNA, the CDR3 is TGTGCCAGCAGTTTATCGCCGTGGGAGACCCAGTACTTC. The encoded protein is CASSLSPWETQYF.

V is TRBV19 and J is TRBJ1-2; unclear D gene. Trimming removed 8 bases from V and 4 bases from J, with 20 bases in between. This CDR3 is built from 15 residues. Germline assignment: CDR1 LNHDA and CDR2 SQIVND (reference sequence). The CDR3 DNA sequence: TGTGCCAGTCCCAACGGTAACGACACGGTCTATGGCTACACCTTC. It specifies CASPNGNDTVYGYTF. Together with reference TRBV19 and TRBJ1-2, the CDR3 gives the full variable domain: DGGITQSPKYLFRKEGQNVTLSCEQNLNHDAMYWYRQDPGQGLRLIYYSQIVNDFQKGDIAEGYSVSREKKESFPLTVTSAQKNPTAFYLCASPNGNDTVYGYTFGSGTRLTVV.

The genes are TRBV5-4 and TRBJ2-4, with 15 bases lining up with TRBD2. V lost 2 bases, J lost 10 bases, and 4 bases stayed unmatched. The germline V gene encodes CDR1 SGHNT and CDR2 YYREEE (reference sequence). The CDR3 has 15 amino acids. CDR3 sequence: CASSLGLAGGDIQYF. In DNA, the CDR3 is TGTGCCAGCAGCTTAGGACTAGCGGGAGGGGATATTCAGTACTTC.

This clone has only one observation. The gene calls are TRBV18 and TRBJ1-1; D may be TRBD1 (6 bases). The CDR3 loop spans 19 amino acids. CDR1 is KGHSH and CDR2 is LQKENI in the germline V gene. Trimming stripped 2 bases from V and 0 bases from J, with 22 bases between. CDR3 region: CASSPMGPSHSGVNTEAFF. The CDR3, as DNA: TGTGCCAGCTCACCAATGGGGCCGTCCCACTCAGGGGTGAACACTGAAGCTTTCTTT.

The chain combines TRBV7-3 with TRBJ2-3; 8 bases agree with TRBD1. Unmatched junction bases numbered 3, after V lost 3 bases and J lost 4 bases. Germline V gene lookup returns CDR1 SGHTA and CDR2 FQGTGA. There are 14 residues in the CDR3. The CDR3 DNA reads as TGTGCCAGCAGCTTTGACAGGGGCTCAGATACGCAGTATTTT. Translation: CASSFDRGSDTQYF.

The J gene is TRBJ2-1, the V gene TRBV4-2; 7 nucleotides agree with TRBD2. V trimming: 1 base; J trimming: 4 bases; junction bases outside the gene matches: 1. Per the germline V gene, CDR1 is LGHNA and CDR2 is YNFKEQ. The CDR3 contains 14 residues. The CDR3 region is CASSQAAGYNEQFF. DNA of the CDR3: TGTGCCAGCAGCCAAGCAGCGGGATACAATGAGCAGTTCTTC.

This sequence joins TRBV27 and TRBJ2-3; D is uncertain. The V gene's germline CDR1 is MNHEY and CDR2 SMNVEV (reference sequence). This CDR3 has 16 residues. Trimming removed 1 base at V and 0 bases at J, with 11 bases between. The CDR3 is CASSLFVSSSTDTQYF. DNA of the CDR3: TGTGCCAGCAGTTTATTTGTCAGTTCTAGCACAGATACGCAGTATTTT.